This T cell receptor (beta chain) was found in a study of cytomegalovirus exposure and HLA in healthy donors. General study findings and limits: An ancestry cluster, one associated with Asian ancestry, reportedly showed fewer N-insertions than the approximately 650-donor mean in a later analysis. Data from an earlier analysis indicated that most TCR beta V segments were productive either about 87% or about 30% of the time.

With regard to this clone: What it recognizes is unknown.

PCR amplification relied on 60 Vbeta primers (plus 13 Jbeta primers). Sequencing was performed with immunoSEQ multiplex PCR; in TCRdb, only in-frame clones are kept and a portion is missing. The table includes 200,000 to 250,000 clones, 83% detected once. The V end was cut by 4 bases, the J end by 0 bases, with 12 bases between. Germline CDR1 MNHEY, CDR2 SMNVEV (reference sequence). The CDR3 sequence is 15 residues long. The sequenced sample consisted of PBMCs. The chain employs TRBV27 and TRBJ1-1, with D unresolved. The TCR comes from a girl aged 10 to 17 in good health and CMV-seronegative. CDR3 sequence reads: CASSSGYSMNTEAFF. The CDR3, as DNA: TGTGCCAGCAGTTCCGGGTATTCTATGAACACTGAAGCTTTCTTT.